This TCR beta chain stems from a study of shared clonotypes between healthy human individuals. Study observations and caveats: It was the few donors that limited the genetic and exposure-history diversity represented. Sampling covered blood only; tissue repertoires likely differ.

As regards this clone: As yet, its antigen is unknown.

Samples underwent the assay at deep level. Measured with immunoSEQ multiplex PCR; TCRdb has only the in-frame clones, and not every one. The table includes about 600,000 clones, about 80% detected once. Deletions cut 7 bases from V and 7 bases from J, with 7 bases between. Germline V CDR1 and CDR2: DFQATT, SNEGSKA (reference sequence). The CDR3 is made up of 9 amino acids. Donors, without exception, were Caucasian adults residing in Nashville, Tennessee. The sequenced sample was PBMCs. This clonotype originated in a woman in her 40s in good health. Some clones in this sample may be carry-over from other donors' samples. The chain is built from TRBV20-1 and TRBJ1-1; D is unclear. The CDR3 protein is CSGANEAFF. DNA of the CDR3: TGCAGTGGGGCTAATGAAGCTTTCTTT.